The clone carrying this T cell receptor beta chain turned up a few times. Its antigen is unidentified. CDR3 length equals 15 residues. Germline lookup yields CDR1 GTSNPN and CDR2 SVGIG (reference sequence). V lost 1 base to trimming and J lost 5 bases; unmatched junction nucleotides: 8. All of the isolated RNA was reverse transcribed, so expressed TCRB transcripts were sequenced. An average around 3.3 million reads came from naive, central memory and regulatory T cell samples. Sequencing was performed with immunoSEQ multiplex PCR; in TCRdb, only in-frame clones are kept and a portion is missing. The sample yields approximately 170,000 clones, 6% to 9% seen once. The data originate from a study of beta chain features in type 1 diabetes. Findings of the study overall: cDNA-based reads could over-represent cells with high TCR expression. TCRB CDR3s were moderately but significantly shorter in Type 1 diabetes patients in all four CD4+ subsets. Relative to healthy donors, patients appeared to have naive, central memory and Treg TCRB repertoires that were more similar.

Material for sequencing was central memory CD4+ T cells from blood. The chain combines TRBV30 with TRBJ2-7; the match to TRBD2 covers 10 bases. This receptor was obtained from a man between 18 and 35 years old with type 1 diabetes. In DNA form, the CDR3 reads TGTGCCTGGAGTGAGCCTAGCGGGAGCATCAACGAGCAGTACTTC. It translates to CAWSEPSGSINEQYF.